Shown below are 26 T cell receptor beta chains from a single sample sequenced in a study of blood T cell repertoires in COVID-19. Clones were read by immunoSEQ multiplex PCR, and TCRdb kept only the in-frame ones, dropping some. The table shows roughly 500,000 clones, with more than 75% occurring only once. The sample was PBMCs or T cells enriched from blood (not recorded which). The source of these receptors is a woman between 40 and 55 years old who had recovered from COVID-19.

This rearrangement joins TRBV10-3 to TRBJ2-7; TRBD2 aligns across 7 bases. CDR1 is ENHRY, CDR2 SYGVKD, per germline. Trimming took 0 bases from V and 5 from J; bases not matched to a gene: 4. The CDR3 loop spans 14 amino acids. The DNA for the CDR3 is TGTGCCATCAGTGAGTCGGGGGGGGTGAACGAGCAGTACTTC. It specifies CAISESGGVNEQYF.

This clone was detected only once. V and J are TRBV7-9 and TRBJ1-1; the match to TRBD1 covers 8 bases. The CDR3 loop spans 14 amino acids. V trimming: 1 base; J trimming: 8 bases; junction bases outside the gene matches: 6. Germline CDR1 SEHNR, CDR2 FQNEAQ (reference sequence). The chain's CDR3 is CASSLEYRGNEAFF. Written as DNA, the CDR3 is TGTGCCAGCAGCTTAGAATACAGGGGGAACGAAGCTTTCTTT.

The J gene is TRBJ1-1, the V gene TRBV3-1 (or the pseudogene TRBV3-2); D unresolved. Germline values: CDR1 LGHDT, CDR2 YNNKEL (reference sequence). V shed 2 bases and J shed 1 base, with 8 bases lying between them. The CDR3 spans 14 residues. The CDR3 DNA sequence: TGTGCCAGCAGCCAACCCGGGTCGAACACTGAAGCTTTCTTT. It encodes CASSQPGSNTEAFF.

This clone has just one count. This chain links TRBV6-2 or TRBV6-3 with TRBJ1-2; TRBD1 matches at 7 bases. From germline, CDR1 is MNHEY and CDR2 SVGEGT. With V trimmed by 6 bases and J by 5 bases, 18 bases remained unmatched. The CDR3 covers 17 residues. The CDR3 loop is CASSSTPAQGVRYGYTF. The DNA for the CDR3 is TGTGCCAGCAGCTCCACGCCCGCGCAGGGGGTTCGGTATGGCTACACCTTC.

The chain is built from TRBV11-3 and TRBJ2-1; D might be TRBD2 (6 bases). The V and J ends lost 2 bases and 6 bases respectively, with 11 bases between them. Per the germline V gene, CDR1 is SGHNT and CDR2 is YENEEA. The CDR3 runs to 14 residues. The CDR3 sequence: CASSLSSAGNEQFF. The CDR3 region has the DNA TGTGCCAGCAGCTTATCTAGCGCGGGCAATGAGCAGTTCTTC.

The table lists this clone with a count of one. The genes are TRBV7-9 and TRBJ1-4, with 10 nucleotides matching TRBD1. The CDR3 covers 17 residues. After removal of 0 bases from V and 2 bases from J, the junction contained 3 bases not matched to a gene. The germline V gene has CDR1 SEHNR and CDR2 FQNEAQ (reference sequence). This CDR3 is CASSLADRGLTNEKLFF. As DNA, the CDR3 is TGTGCCAGCAGCTTAGCAGACAGGGGGCTCACTAATGAAAAACTGTTTTTT.

This chain links TRBV3-1 (or the pseudogene TRBV3-2) with TRBJ1-5, with 11 bases identical to TRBD1. The CDR3 sequence is 16 residues long. J gave up 6 bases and V 1 base, and 5 bases lay outside the gene matches. Looked up from germline, CDR1 is LGHDT and CDR2 is YNNKEL (reference sequence). CDR3 bases: TGTGCCAGCAGCCAAGGCGGACAGGGGGCTGGTCAGCCCCAGCATTTT. Translated, it gives CASSQGGQGAGQPQHF.

The chain couples TRBV19 to TRBJ2-7; 11 bases match TRBD2. The CDR3 consists of 15 residues. Germline trimming cut 5 bases from V and 3 bases from J; bases unmatched to any gene: 6. The germline V gene has CDR1 LNHDA and CDR2 SQIVND (reference sequence). CDR3 sequence (DNA): TGTGCCAGTAGTTCTTTACTAGCGGGGGACTACGAGCAGTACTTC. Translation: CASSSLLAGDYEQYF.

The chain combines TRBV5-1 with TRBJ1-1; 10 nucleotides align to TRBD1. In germline, CDR1 is SGHRS, CDR2 YFSETQ. The CDR3 covers 16 residues. The ends lost 4 bases at V and 5 bases at J; junction bases unmatched: 11. The CDR3 DNA is TGCGCCAGCAGCGGGCGGGGACAGGGGAGAACAACTGAAGCTTTCTTT. Translation: CASSGRGQGRTTEAFF. Using reference TRBV5-1 and TRBJ1-1 for the parts outside the CDR3, the full variable domain is KAGVTQTPRYLIKTRGQQVTLSCSPISGHRSVSWYQQTPGQGLQFLFEYFSETQRNKGNFPGRFSGRQFSNSRSEMNVSTLELGDSALYLCASSGRGQGRTTEAFFGQGTRLTVV.

On this clone: Other DNA variants within this sample encode the same CDR3. The gene calls are TRBV11-3 and TRBJ2-7; D remains ambiguous. V was shortened by 0 bases and J by 3 bases, with 3 bases between the two germline ends. Germline values: CDR1 SGHNT, CDR2 YENEEA. This CDR3 is built from 12 residues. The CDR3 reads CASSLDGYEQYF. Written as DNA, the CDR3 is TGTGCCAGCAGCTTAGACGGCTACGAGCAGTACTTC. The full variable domain, with the rest looked up from reference TRBV11-3 and TRBJ2-7, is EAGVVQSPRYKIIEKKQPVAFWCNPISGHNTLYWYLQNLGQGPELLIRYENEEAVDDSQLPKDRFSAERLKGVDSTLKIQPAELGDSAVYLCASSLDGYEQYFGPGTRLTVT.

The rearrangement uses TRBV27 and TRBJ1-2; 9 nucleotides align to TRBD1. V was clipped by 2 bases and J by 3 bases; unmatched bases: 7. The CDR3 sequence is 16 residues long. CDR1 is MNHEY and CDR2 is SMNVEV in the germline V gene (reference sequence). CDR3 sequence: CASSLLGTGTYYGYTF. For the CDR3, the DNA is TGTGCCAGCAGTTTACTCGGGACAGGGACGTACTATGGCTACACCTTC.

CDR3 region: CASSQARGEQYF. The CDR3 DNA is TGTGCCAGTAGTCAAGCCAGGGGTGAGCAGTACTTC. The genes are TRBV19 and TRBJ2-7, with D perhaps TRBD1 (6 bases). Germline CDR1 and CDR2: LNHDA and SQIVND (reference sequence). V was clipped by 5 bases and J by 7 bases, with 12 bases between them. This CDR3 comprises 12 residues.

This chain links TRBV28 with TRBJ1-1; a possible D gene is TRBD1 (5 bases). V shed 3 bases and J shed 2 bases, with 13 bases lying between them. The CDR3 contains 15 residues. Germline-derived CDR1 and CDR2 are MDHEN and SYDVKM. The CDR3 here is CASSLGGLVNTEAFF. The CDR3 nucleotides are TGTGCCAGCAGTTTGGGGGGTTTGGTAAACACTGAAGCTTTCTTT.

This clone was recorded a few times. The chain carries TRBV4-3 and TRBJ2-1; 7 bases line up with TRBD1. Trimming at V came to 1 base and at J to 4 bases, leaving 7 bases not matched to a gene. CDR3 length equals 16 residues. In germline, CDR1 is LGHNA, CDR2 YSLEER. The CDR3: CASSQGYRGMYNEQFF. The CDR3 DNA sequence: TGCGCCAGCAGCCAAGGATACAGGGGTATGTACAATGAGCAGTTCTTC.

The count of this clone is one. V usage is TRBV29-1 and J usage is TRBJ2-1, with 8 bases matching TRBD2. V lost 4 bases to trimming and J lost 5 bases; unmatched junction nucleotides: 13. The CDR3 has 16 residues. The germline gives CDR1 SQVTM, CDR2 ANQGSEA. CDR3 region: CSVVISGSTTHNEQFF. The CDR3 bases are TGCAGCGTTGTTATCAGCGGGAGTACAACACACAATGAGCAGTTCTTC.

This clone was detected once. The chain combines TRBV11-2 with TRBJ2-7, with 13 bases fitting TRBD2. CDR1 and CDR2 (germline): SGHAT, FQNNGV. The CDR3 spans 18 residues. The V gene end was trimmed by 5 bases and the J gene end by 3 bases; junction bases not matched to a gene: 13. CDR3 DNA sequence: TGTGCCAGCAGCGCCTACCCCCAAGGACTAGCGGGAGTCTACGAGCAGTACTTC. This codes for CASSAYPQGLAGVYEQYF.

This chain uses TRBV9 with TRBJ1-6; no firm D call. V lost 3 bases and J lost 6, with 16 bases in between. The germline V gene has CDR1 SGDLS and CDR2 YYNGEE. The CDR3 has 16 residues. Here the CDR3 DNA reads TGTGCCAGCAGCGCCGACTCAATTATTACTAATTCACCCCTCCACTTT. Translating it yields CASSADSIITNSPLHF.

The chain couples TRBV10-1 to TRBJ1-5; unclear D gene. V was trimmed by 4 bases and J by 6 bases, leaving 13 bases between them. The CDR3 extends over 14 amino acids. CDR1 is WNHNN and CDR2 is SYGVQD in the germline V gene (reference sequence). CDR3 in amino acids: CASSAGWRIQPQHF. In nucleotides, the CDR3 is TGCGCCAGCAGTGCCGGTTGGAGGATTCAGCCCCAGCATTTT.

V is TRBV5-1 and J is TRBJ2-1, with 14 positions matching TRBD2. CDR1 is SGHRS, CDR2 YFSETQ, per germline. This CDR3 comprises 17 residues. After removal of 3 bases from V and 3 bases from J, the junction contained 5 bases not matched to a gene. CDR3 sequence (DNA): TGCGCCAGCAGCTCAGGGACTAGCGGGAGTTTCTACAATGAGCAGTTCTTC. Translation: CASSSGTSGSFYNEQFF.

The V gene is TRBV5-1, the J gene TRBJ2-7; D is perhaps TRBD1 (5 bases). The V gene's germline CDR1 is SGHRS and CDR2 YFSETQ. This CDR3 is built from 13 residues. V lost 0 bases and J 5 bases, leaving 9 bases between the germline ends. CDR3 nucleotide sequence: TGCGCCAGCAGCTTGGGACAGAGAGACGAGCAGTACTTC. Amino acid sequence: CASSLGQRDEQYF.

This clone was seen only once. J is TRBJ2-3 and V is TRBV7-9; D is uncertain. The CDR3 contains 12 residues. V lost 3 bases and J 5 bases, leaving 6 bases between the germline ends. Germline CDR1 is SEHNR and CDR2 is FQNEAQ (reference sequence). The CDR3, as DNA: TGTGCCAGCAGCTTGCGGAAAGATACGCAGTATTTT. Encoded protein: CASSLRKDTQYF.

As to this clone: Other nucleotide sequences in the sample specify the same CDR3. The chain is built from TRBV20-1 and TRBJ1-1; D gene ambiguous. V lost 0 bases to trimming and J lost 5 bases, with 4 bases between them. Germline V CDR1 and CDR2: DFQATT, SNEGSKA (reference sequence). The CDR3 is 11 amino acids. The CDR3 region has the DNA TGCAGTGCTAGAGACCAGACTGAAGCTTTCTTT. Translated: CSARDQTEAFF.

This chain uses TRBV5-8 with TRBJ2-7, with a tentative D call TRBD1 (5 bases). The CDR3 runs 16 residues. CDR1 is SGHTS and CDR2 is YDEGEE in the germline V gene. V gave up 4 bases and J gave up 0 bases, with 17 bases separating them. DNA for the CDR3: TGTGCCAGCAGCACGTGGGGCTCACTGAGCTCCTACGAGCAGTACTTC. It encodes CASSTWGSLSSYEQYF.

This chain connects TRBV5-5 to TRBJ2-3, with 8 bases aligning to TRBD1. Germline lookup yields CDR1 SGHKS and CDR2 YYEKEE (reference sequence). This CDR3 comprises 16 residues. J lost 1 base, V lost 0 bases, and 4 bases had no gene match. The CDR3 bases are TGTGCCAGCAGCTTGGGGACAGGGCCGCGCACAGATACGCAGTATTTT. Its translation: CASSLGTGPRTDTQYF.

The chain joins TRBV6-5 to TRBJ1-2; D unresolved. CDR1 MNHEY and CDR2 SVGAGI come from the germline V gene. V lost 2 bases and J 8 bases, leaving 12 bases between the germline ends. There are 13 residues in the CDR3. The DNA for the CDR3 is TGTGCCAGCAGTTACGGGGAGCTCCGCGGCTACACCTTC. It codes for CASSYGELRGYTF.

V gene TRBV7-9 combines with J gene TRBJ1-5, with no clear D. This CDR3 comprises 15 residues. Trimming stripped 6 bases from V and 4 bases from J, with 16 bases between. Germline V gene data show CDR1 as SEHNR and CDR2 as FQNEAQ (reference sequence). CDR3 in amino acids: CASSLIGGGNQPQHF. CDR3 DNA: TGTGCCAGCAGTTTAATCGGAGGCGGTAATCAGCCCCAGCATTTT.